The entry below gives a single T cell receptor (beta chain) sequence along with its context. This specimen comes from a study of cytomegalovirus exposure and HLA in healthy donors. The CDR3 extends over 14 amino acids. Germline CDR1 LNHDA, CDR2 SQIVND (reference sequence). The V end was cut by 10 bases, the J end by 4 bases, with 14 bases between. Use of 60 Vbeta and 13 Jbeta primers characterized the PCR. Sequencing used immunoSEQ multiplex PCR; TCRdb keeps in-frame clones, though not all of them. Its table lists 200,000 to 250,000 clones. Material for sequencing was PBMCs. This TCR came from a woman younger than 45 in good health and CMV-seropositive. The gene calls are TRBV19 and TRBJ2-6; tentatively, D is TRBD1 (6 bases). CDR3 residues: CATQTGPGANVLTF. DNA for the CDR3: TGTGCCACCCAAACAGGGCCCGGGGCCAACGTCCTGACTTTC.